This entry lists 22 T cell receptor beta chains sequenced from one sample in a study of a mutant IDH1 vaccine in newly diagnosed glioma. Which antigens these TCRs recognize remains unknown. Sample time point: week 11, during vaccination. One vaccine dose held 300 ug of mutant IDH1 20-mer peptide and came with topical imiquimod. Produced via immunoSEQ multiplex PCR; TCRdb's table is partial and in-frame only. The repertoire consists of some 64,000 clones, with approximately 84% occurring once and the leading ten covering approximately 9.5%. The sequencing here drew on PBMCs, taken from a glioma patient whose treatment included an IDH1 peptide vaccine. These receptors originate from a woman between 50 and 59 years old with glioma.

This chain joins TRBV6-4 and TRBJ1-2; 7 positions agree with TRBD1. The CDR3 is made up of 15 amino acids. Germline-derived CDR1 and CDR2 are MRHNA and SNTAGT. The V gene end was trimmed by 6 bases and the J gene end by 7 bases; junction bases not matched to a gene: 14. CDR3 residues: CASRQGIWVNSGYTF. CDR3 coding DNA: TGTGCCAGCAGACAGGGGATATGGGTTAATTCTGGCTACACCTTC.

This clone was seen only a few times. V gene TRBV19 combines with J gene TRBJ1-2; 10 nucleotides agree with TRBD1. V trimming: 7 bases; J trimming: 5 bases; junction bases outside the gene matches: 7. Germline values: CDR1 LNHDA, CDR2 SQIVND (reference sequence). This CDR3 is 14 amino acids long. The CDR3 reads CASTRDRGLYGYTF. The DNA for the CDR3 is TGTGCCAGTACCCGGGACAGGGGTCTATATGGCTACACCTTC.

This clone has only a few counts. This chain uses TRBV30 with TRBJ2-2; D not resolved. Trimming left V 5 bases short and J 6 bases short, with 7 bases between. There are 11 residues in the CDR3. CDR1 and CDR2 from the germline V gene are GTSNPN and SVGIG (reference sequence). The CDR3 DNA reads TGTGCCTGGGCATGGGCCGGGGAGCTGTTTTTT. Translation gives CAWAWAGELFF.

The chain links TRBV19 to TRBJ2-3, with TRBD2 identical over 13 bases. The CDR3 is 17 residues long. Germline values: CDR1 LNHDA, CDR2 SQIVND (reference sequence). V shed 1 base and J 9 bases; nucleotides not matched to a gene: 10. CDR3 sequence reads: CASSIGGLAGPGGTQYF. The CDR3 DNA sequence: TGTGCCAGTAGTATAGGGGGACTAGCGGGGCCGGGAGGCACGCAGTATTTT.

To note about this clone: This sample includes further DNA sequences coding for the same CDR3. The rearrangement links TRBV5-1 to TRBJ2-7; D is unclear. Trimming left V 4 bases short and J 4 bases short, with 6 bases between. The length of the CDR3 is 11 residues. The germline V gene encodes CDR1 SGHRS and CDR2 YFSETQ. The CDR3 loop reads CASSLGYEQYF. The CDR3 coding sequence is TGCGCCAGCAGCCTTGGGTACGAGCAGTACTTC.

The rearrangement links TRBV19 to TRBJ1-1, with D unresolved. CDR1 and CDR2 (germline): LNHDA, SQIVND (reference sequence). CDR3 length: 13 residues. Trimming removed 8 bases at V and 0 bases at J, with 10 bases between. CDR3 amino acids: CASWGSMNTEAFF. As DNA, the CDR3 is TGTGCCAGTTGGGGATCCATGAACACTGAAGCTTTCTTT. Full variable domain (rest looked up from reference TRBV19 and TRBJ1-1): DGGITQSPKYLFRKEGQNVTLSCEQNLNHDAMYWYRQDPGQGLRLIYYSQIVNDFQKGDIAEGYSVSREKKESFPLTVTSAQKNPTAFYLCASWGSMNTEAFFGQGTRLTVV.

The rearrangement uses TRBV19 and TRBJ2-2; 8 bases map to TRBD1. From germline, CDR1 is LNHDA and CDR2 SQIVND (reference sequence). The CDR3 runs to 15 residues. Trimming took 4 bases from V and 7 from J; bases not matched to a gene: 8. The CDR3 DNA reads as TGTGCCAGTAGTAAGGACAGGGCGCCGAGCGGGGAGCTGTTTTTT. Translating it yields CASSKDRAPSGELFF.

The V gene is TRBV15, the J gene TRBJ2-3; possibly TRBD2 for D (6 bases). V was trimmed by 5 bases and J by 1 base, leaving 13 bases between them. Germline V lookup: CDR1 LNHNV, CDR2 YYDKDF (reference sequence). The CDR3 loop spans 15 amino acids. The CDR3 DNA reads TGTGCCACCAGCCGGAGGGGCGGGGGCACAGATACGCAGTATTTT. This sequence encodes CATSRRGGGTDTQYF.

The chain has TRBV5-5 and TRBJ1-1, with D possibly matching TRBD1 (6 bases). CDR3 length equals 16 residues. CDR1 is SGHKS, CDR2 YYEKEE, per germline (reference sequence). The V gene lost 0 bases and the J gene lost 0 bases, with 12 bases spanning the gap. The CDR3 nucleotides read TGTGCCAGCAGCTTGGGTCAGGGGTCGATGAACACTGAAGCTTTCTTT. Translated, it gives CASSLGQGSMNTEAFF.

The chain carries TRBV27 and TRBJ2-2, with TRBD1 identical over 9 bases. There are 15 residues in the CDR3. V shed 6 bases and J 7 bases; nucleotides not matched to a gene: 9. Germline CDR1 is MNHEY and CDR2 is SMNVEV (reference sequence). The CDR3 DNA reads TGTGCCAGCAGACCCGGGACAGGGATCATCGGGGAGCTGTTTTTT. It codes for CASRPGTGIIGELFF.

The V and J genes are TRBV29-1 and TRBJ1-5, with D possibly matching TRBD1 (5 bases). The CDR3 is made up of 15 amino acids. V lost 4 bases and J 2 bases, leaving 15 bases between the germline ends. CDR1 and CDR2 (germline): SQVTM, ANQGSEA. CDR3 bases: TGCAGCGTTGCCGAGGGGTTTTTGGGCAATCAGCCCCAGCATTTT. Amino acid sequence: CSVAEGFLGNQPQHF.

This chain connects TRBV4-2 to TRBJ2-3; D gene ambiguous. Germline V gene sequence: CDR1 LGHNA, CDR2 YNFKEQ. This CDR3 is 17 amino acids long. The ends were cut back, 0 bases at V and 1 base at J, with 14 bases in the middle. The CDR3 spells CASSQDVWAGGTDTQYF. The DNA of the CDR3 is TGTGCCAGCAGCCAAGATGTTTGGGCTGGAGGCACAGATACGCAGTATTTT.

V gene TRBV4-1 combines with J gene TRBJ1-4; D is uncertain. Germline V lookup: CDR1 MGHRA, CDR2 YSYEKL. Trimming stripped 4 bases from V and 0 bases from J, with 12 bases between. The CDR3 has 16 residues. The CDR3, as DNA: TGCGCCAGCAGCCCCCCCTCCGCAGCAACTAATGAAAAACTGTTTTTT. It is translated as CASSPPSAATNEKLFF.

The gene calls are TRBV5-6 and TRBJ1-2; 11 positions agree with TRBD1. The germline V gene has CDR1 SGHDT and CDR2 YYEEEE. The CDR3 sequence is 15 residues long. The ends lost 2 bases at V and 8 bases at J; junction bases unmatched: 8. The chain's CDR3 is CASSFRDRGFRGYTF. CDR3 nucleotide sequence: TGTGCCAGCAGCTTCCGGGACAGGGGGTTTAGGGGCTACACCTTC.

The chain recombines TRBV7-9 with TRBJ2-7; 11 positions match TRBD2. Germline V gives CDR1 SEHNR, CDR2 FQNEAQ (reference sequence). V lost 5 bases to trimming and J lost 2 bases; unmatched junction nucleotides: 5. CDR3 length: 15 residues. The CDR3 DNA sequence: TGTGCCAGCAGCCGTGGGACTAGCGGCCCCTACGAGCAGTACTTC. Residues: CASSRGTSGPYEQYF.

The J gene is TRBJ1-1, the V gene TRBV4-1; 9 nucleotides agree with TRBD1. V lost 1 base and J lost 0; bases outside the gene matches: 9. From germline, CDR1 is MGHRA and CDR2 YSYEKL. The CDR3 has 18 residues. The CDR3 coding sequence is TGCGCCAGCAGCCAAGGCCTACAGGGGGCGTATATGAACACTGAAGCTTTCTTT. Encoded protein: CASSQGLQGAYMNTEAFF.

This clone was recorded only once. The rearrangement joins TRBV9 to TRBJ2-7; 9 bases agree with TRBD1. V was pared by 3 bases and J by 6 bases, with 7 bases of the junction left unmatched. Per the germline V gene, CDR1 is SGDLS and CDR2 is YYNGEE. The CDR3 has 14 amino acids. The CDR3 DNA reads TGTGCCAGCAGCGGCGGGACAGGGCGTAGCGAGCAGTACTTC. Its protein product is CASSGGTGRSEQYF.

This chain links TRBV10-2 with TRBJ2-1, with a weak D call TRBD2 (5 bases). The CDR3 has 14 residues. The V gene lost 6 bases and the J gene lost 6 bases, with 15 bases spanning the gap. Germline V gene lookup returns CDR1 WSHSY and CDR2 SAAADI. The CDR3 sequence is CASRLGLARNEQFF. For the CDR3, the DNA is TGCGCCAGCAGATTGGGCCTAGCCCGCAATGAGCAGTTCTTC.

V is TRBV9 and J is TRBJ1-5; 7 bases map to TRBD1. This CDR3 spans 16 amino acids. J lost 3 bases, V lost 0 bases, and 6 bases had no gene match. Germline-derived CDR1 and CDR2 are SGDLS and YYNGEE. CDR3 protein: CASSVGQGGTNQPQHF. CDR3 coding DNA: TGTGCCAGCAGCGTAGGGCAGGGGGGGACCAATCAGCCCCAGCATTTT.

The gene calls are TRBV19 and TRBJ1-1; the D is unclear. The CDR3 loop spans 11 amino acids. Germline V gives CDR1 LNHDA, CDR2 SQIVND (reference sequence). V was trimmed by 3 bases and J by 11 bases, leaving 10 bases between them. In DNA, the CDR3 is TGTGCCAGTAGTATTATTGGGCCTGCTTTCTTT. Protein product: CASSIIGPAFF.

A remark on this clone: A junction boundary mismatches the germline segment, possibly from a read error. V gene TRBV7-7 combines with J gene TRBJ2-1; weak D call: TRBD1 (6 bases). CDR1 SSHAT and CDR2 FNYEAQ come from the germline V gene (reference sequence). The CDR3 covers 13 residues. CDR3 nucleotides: TGTGCTAGCAGCCCACAGGGTTTCAATGAGCAGTTCTTC. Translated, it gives CASSPQGFNEQFF.

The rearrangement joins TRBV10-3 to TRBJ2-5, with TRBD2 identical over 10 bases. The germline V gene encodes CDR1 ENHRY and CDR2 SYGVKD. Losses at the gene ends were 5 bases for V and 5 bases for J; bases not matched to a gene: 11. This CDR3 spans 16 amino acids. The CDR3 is CAISPSSGGVGETQYF. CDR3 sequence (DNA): TGTGCCATCAGTCCCTCCAGCGGGGGGGTCGGGGAGACCCAGTACTTC.